Here is one T cell receptor (beta chain) with its context. Data came from immunoSEQ multiplex PCR; TCRdb stores just in-frame clones and leaves some out. The sample contains 85,000 to 120,000 clones, roughly 94% of which appear only once. These data come from a study of control samples from healthy donors and cancer patients. Germline V CDR1 and CDR2: LNHDA, SQIVND (reference sequence). This CDR3 has 15 residues. V was clipped by 4 bases and J by 1 base; unmatched bases: 2. Source material: blood. The sequence was obtained from a woman under 30 in good health. This sequence joins TRBV19 and TRBJ2-1; 9 nucleotides line up with TRBD2. The CDR3 loop is CASSTLAGSYNEQFF. In DNA form, the CDR3 reads TGTGCCAGTAGTACCCTAGCGGGATCCTACAATGAGCAGTTCTTC.